This note documents a single T cell receptor beta chain sequence. Germline-derived CDR1 and CDR2 are LNHDA and SQIVND (reference sequence). The CDR3 is 14 amino acids. V shed 1 base and J shed 1 base, with 7 bases lying between them. The data stem from a study of T cell changes during pregnancy in multiple sclerosis. Using immunoSEQ multiplex PCR, the repertoire was profiled, and TCRdb retains in-frame clones only, with some absent. The sample yields more than 25,000 clones, roughly 87% seen once. This TCR derives from a female donor with multiple sclerosis, enrolled in a pregnancy study. Material: CD8+ T cells from peripheral blood mononuclear cells, obtained in the first trimester of pregnancy. The chain combines TRBV19 with TRBJ1-1; D ambiguous. CDR3 DNA sequence: TGTGCCAGTAGTATAGTAGATTCGAACACTGAAGCTTTCTTT. Translated, it gives CASSIVDSNTEAFF.